The rows below give T cell receptor beta chains drawn from one sample of a study of T cells after yellow fever vaccination. Using its own MiXCR run on the 5' RACE reads, TCRdb lists one record per CDR3 protein. The repertoire holds 500,000 to 650,000 distinct CDR3 sequences, 10% to 15% seen once, with about 15% in the top ten. Sequencing was performed on PBMCs, taken on the day of the yellow fever booster vaccination. Receptors originate from a young man who received the YFV17D yellow fever vaccine. The CDR3 runs from the conserved cysteine through the conserved F or W. The order of the fields is clone size, D gene, J gene, V gene, CDR3 protein, CDR3 DNA. A D gene is named only where the DNA matches it firmly. Clone size is given for some rows only: seen once, a few or many times, or a class if the clone is expanded.

clone size: few
D gene: .
J gene: TRBJ2-1
V gene: TRBV7-8
CDR3 protein: CASSLAGLPNEQFF
CDR3 DNA: TGTGCCAGCAGCTTAGCGGGCCTACCCAATGAGCAGTTCTTC

clone size: few
D gene: .
J gene: TRBJ2-7
V gene: TRBV20-1
CDR3 protein: CSATDFSVQEQYF
CDR3 DNA: TGCAGTGCTACGGACTTCTCTGTTCAGGAGCAGTACTTC

clone size: many
D gene: .
J gene: TRBJ2-1
V gene: TRBV19
CDR3 protein: CASSTGPSYNEQFF
CDR3 DNA: TGTGCCAGTAGTACCGGACCCTCCTACAATGAGCAGTTCTTC

clone size: .
D gene: .
J gene: TRBJ1-6
V gene: TRBV27
CDR3 protein: CASSLSEVSPLHF
CDR3 DNA: TGTGCCAGCAGTTTATCGGAGGTTTCACCCCTCCACTTT

clone size: .
D gene: .
J gene: TRBJ2-2
V gene: TRBV29-1
CDR3 protein: CSVEAGVLPGELFF
CDR3 DNA: TGCAGCGTTGAAGCAGGGGTCCTCCCCGGGGAGCTGTTTTTT

clone size: .
D gene: .
J gene: TRBJ2-5
V gene: TRBV28
CDR3 protein: CASTNGQFYEFRDSQETQYF
CDR3 DNA: TGTGCCAGCACCAACGGCCAATTCTATGAATTCCGGGATTCCCAAGAGACCCAGTACTTC

clone size: many
D gene: .
J gene: TRBJ2-1
V gene: TRBV12-3/TRBV12-4
CDR3 protein: CASSFRYITYNEQFF
CDR3 DNA: TGTGCCAGCAGTTTTCGGTACATAACCTACAATGAGCAGTTCTTC

clone size: few
D gene: .
J gene: TRBJ2-5
V gene: TRBV7-9
CDR3 protein: CASSVLETQYF
CDR3 DNA: TGTGCCAGCAGCGTCCTAGAGACCCAGTACTTC

clone size: .
D gene: .
J gene: TRBJ2-1
V gene: TRBV5-4
CDR3 protein: CASSLEGSAIYNEQFF
CDR3 DNA: TGTGCCAGCAGCTTGGAGGGGTCGGCGATCTACAATGAGCAGTTCTTC

clone size: .
D gene: TRBD1
J gene: TRBJ1-2
V gene: TRBV20-1
CDR3 protein: CSGMRSGGVGYTF
CDR3 DNA: TGCAGTGGTATGAGGTCAGGGGGAGTCGGCTACACCTTC

clone size: few
D gene: TRBD1
J gene: TRBJ1-5
V gene: TRBV19
CDR3 protein: CASSIGTGYSNQPQHF
CDR3 DNA: TGTGCCAGTAGTATCGGGACAGGGTATAGCAATCAGCCCCAGCATTTT

clone size: .
D gene: TRBD2
J gene: TRBJ2-3
V gene: TRBV5-8
CDR3 protein: CASSFGLARSSDTQYF
CDR3 DNA: TGTGCCAGCAGCTTTGGACTAGCCAGAAGTTCAGATACGCAGTATTTT

clone size: .
D gene: .
J gene: TRBJ1-2
V gene: TRBV14
CDR3 protein: CASSQDERAQYGYTF
CDR3 DNA: TGTGCCAGCAGCCAAGACGAAAGAGCTCAGTATGGCTACACCTTC

clone size: few
D gene: TRBD2
J gene: TRBJ2-7
V gene: TRBV28
CDR3 protein: CASSPTLAGAYEQYF
CDR3 DNA: TGTGCCAGCAGTCCTACTCTAGCGGGGGCCTACGAGCAGTACTTC

clone size: few
D gene: .
J gene: TRBJ2-7
V gene: TRBV7-6
CDR3 protein: CASRRVISSYEQYF
CDR3 DNA: TGTGCCAGCAGGCGGGTTATTAGCTCCTACGAGCAGTACTTC

clone size: .
D gene: .
J gene: TRBJ2-1
V gene: TRBV15
CDR3 protein: CATSTAGTSYNEQFF
CDR3 DNA: TGTGCCACCAGCACTGCGGGTACCTCCTACAATGAGCAGTTCTTC

clone size: many
D gene: TRBD1
J gene: TRBJ2-7
V gene: TRBV10-3
CDR3 protein: CAITPDRGQQYF
CDR3 DNA: TGTGCCATCACCCCAGACAGGGGTCAGCAGTACTTC

clone size: many
D gene: .
J gene: TRBJ1-1
V gene: TRBV6-5
CDR3 protein: CASSFGGSMNTEAFF
CDR3 DNA: TGTGCCAGCAGTTTTGGCGGGTCCATGAACACTGAAGCTTTCTTT

clone size: .
D gene: .
J gene: TRBJ1-2
V gene: TRBV7-2
CDR3 protein: CASSFPSTYGYTF
CDR3 DNA: TGTGCCAGCAGCTTTCCCAGTACCTATGGCTACACCTTC

clone size: .
D gene: .
J gene: TRBJ1-2
V gene: TRBV7-9
CDR3 protein: CASSFGQGVDYGYTF
CDR3 DNA: TGTGCCAGCAGCTTTGGGCAGGGAGTAGACTATGGCTACACCTTC

clone size: few
D gene: TRBD1
J gene: TRBJ2-7
V gene: TRBV2
CDR3 protein: CASRGQGIHEQYF
CDR3 DNA: TGTGCCAGCAGGGGACAGGGGATCCACGAGCAGTACTTC

clone size: few
D gene: .
J gene: TRBJ1-5
V gene: TRBV20-1
CDR3 protein: CSAQDTINQPQHF
CDR3 DNA: TGCAGTGCTCAGGACACGATCAATCAGCCCCAGCATTTT

clone size: few
D gene: .
J gene: TRBJ2-1
V gene: TRBV12-3/TRBV12-4
CDR3 protein: CASSKDRDPRYEQFF
CDR3 DNA: TGTGCCAGCAGTAAAGACCGGGACCCTCGTTATGAGCAGTTCTTC

clone size: few
D gene: TRBD2
J gene: TRBJ2-1
V gene: TRBV5-1
CDR3 protein: CASSTGSSGSGNEQFF
CDR3 DNA: TGCGCCAGCAGCACAGGGTCCAGCGGGAGTGGTAATGAGCAGTTCTTC

clone size: few
D gene: .
J gene: TRBJ2-3
V gene: TRBV6-2/TRBV6-3
CDR3 protein: CASSPLGSSTDTQYF
CDR3 DNA: TGTGCCAGCAGCCCCCTTGGGTCCTCGACAGATACGCAGTATTTT

clone size: few
D gene: .
J gene: TRBJ2-4
V gene: TRBV7-9
CDR3 protein: CASTAGLAKNIQYF
CDR3 DNA: TGTGCCAGCACGGCTGGCCTAGCCAAAAACATTCAGTACTTC

clone size: .
D gene: TRBD1
J gene: TRBJ1-2
V gene: TRBV5-1
CDR3 protein: CASSGTQGGKGYTF
CDR3 DNA: TGCGCCAGCAGCGGGACACAGGGGGGTAAAGGCTACACCTTC

clone size: .
D gene: TRBD2
J gene: TRBJ2-2
V gene: TRBV20-1
CDR3 protein: CSAARGAGNTGELFF
CDR3 DNA: TGCAGTGCGGCGCGGGGGGCCGGAAACACCGGGGAGCTGTTTTTT

clone size: many
D gene: TRBD2
J gene: TRBJ2-3
V gene: TRBV7-2
CDR3 protein: CASSSRAREADTQYF
CDR3 DNA: TGTGCCAGCAGCTCCCGGGCGCGGGAGGCAGATACGCAGTATTTT

clone size: .
D gene: TRBD1
J gene: TRBJ2-7
V gene: TRBV19
CDR3 protein: CATTQGDRDEQYF
CDR3 DNA: TGTGCCACCACTCAGGGGGACCGGGACGAGCAGTACTTC

clone size: .
D gene: .
J gene: TRBJ2-4
V gene: TRBV4-1
CDR3 protein: CASSQGPLEVEYF
CDR3 DNA: TGCGCCAGCAGCCAAGGGCCACTAGAGGTGGAGTACTTC

clone size: .
D gene: TRBD1
J gene: TRBJ2-2
V gene: TRBV7-2
CDR3 protein: CASGLTGGFTGELFF
CDR3 DNA: TGTGCCAGCGGGTTGACAGGGGGCTTCACCGGGGAGCTGTTTTTT

clone size: few
D gene: TRBD2
J gene: TRBJ2-5
V gene: TRBV29-1
CDR3 protein: CSLRLAGETQYF
CDR3 DNA: TGCAGCCTCCGGCTAGCGGGAGAGACCCAGTACTTC

clone size: few
D gene: .
J gene: TRBJ2-2
V gene: TRBV4-3
CDR3 protein: CASSHMRGRELFF
CDR3 DNA: TGCGCCAGCAGCCATATGCGAGGGCGTGAGCTGTTTTTT

clone size: .
D gene: TRBD2
J gene: TRBJ2-1
V gene: TRBV5-6
CDR3 protein: CASSLVLAMVGNEQFF
CDR3 DNA: TGTGCCAGCAGCTTGGTACTAGCGATGGTTGGGAATGAGCAGTTCTTC

clone size: .
D gene: .
J gene: TRBJ2-7
V gene: TRBV5-5
CDR3 protein: CASSLVLGILYEQYF
CDR3 DNA: TGTGCCAGCAGCTTGGTCCTCGGGATCTTATACGAGCAGTACTTC

clone size: .
D gene: .
J gene: TRBJ2-1
V gene: TRBV7-3
CDR3 protein: CASSPNGGGIYNEQFF
CDR3 DNA: TGTGCCAGCAGCCCAAACGGGGGCGGCATCTACAATGAGCAGTTCTTC

clone size: .
D gene: TRBD2
J gene: TRBJ2-4
V gene: TRBV18
CDR3 protein: CASSPLAGGPPGAKNIQYF
CDR3 DNA: TGTGCCAGCTCACCCCTAGCGGGAGGGCCTCCGGGAGCCAAAAACATTCAGTACTTC

clone size: many
D gene: TRBD1
J gene: TRBJ1-5
V gene: TRBV20-1
CDR3 protein: CSASGGNSNQPQHF
CDR3 DNA: TGCAGTGCCTCAGGGGGTAATAGCAATCAGCCCCAGCATTTT

clone size: few
D gene: .
J gene: TRBJ2-2
V gene: TRBV4-3
CDR3 protein: CASSPSWRGRENTGELFF
CDR3 DNA: TGCGCCAGCAGCCCATCTTGGAGAGGGCGGGAGAACACCGGGGAGCTGTTTTTT

clone size: few
D gene: .
J gene: TRBJ2-3
V gene: TRBV20-1
CDR3 protein: CRPSHTDTQYF
CDR3 DNA: TGCAGGCCTAGCCACACAGATACGCAGTATTTT

clone size: few
D gene: .
J gene: TRBJ2-7
V gene: TRBV12-3/TRBV12-4
CDR3 protein: CASSFLTGSFNEQYF
CDR3 DNA: TGTGCCAGCAGTTTCCTAACAGGCTCCTTCAACGAGCAGTACTTC

clone size: .
D gene: .
J gene: TRBJ2-5
V gene: TRBV10-3
CDR3 protein: CAIRDTQQTQYF
CDR3 DNA: TGTGCCATCAGGGACACCCAACAGACCCAGTACTTC

clone size: .
D gene: TRBD2
J gene: TRBJ2-7
V gene: TRBV6-1
CDR3 protein: CASTIAGGVGSGQYF
CDR3 DNA: TGTGCCAGCACCATAGCGGGAGGGGTAGGGTCGGGGCAGTACTTC

clone size: few
D gene: TRBD2
J gene: TRBJ2-3
V gene: TRBV6-2/TRBV6-3
CDR3 protein: CASSSLTSGTLTDTQYF
CDR3 DNA: TGTGCCAGCAGTTCCTTGACTAGCGGGACCCTCACAGATACGCAGTATTTT

clone size: .
D gene: .
J gene: TRBJ2-7
V gene: TRBV6-2/TRBV6-3
CDR3 protein: CASKRGPYEQYF
CDR3 DNA: TGTGCCAGCAAAAGGGGACCCTACGAGCAGTACTTC